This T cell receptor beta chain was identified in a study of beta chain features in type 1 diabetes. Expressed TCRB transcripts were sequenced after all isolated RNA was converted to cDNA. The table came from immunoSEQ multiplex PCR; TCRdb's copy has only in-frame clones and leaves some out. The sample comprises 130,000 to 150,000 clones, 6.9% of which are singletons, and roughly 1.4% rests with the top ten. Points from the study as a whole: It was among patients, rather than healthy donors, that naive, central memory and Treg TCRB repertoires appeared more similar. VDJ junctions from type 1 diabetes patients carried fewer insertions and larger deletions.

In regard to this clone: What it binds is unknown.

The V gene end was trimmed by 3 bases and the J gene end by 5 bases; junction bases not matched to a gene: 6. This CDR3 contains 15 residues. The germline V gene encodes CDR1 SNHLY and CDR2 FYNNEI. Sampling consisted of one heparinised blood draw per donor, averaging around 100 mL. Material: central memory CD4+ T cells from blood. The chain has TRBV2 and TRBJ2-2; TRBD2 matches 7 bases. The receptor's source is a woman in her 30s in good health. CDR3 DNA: TGTGCCAGCAGTGACCTCTTGGGGGGGACCGGGGAGCTGTTTTTT. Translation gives CASSDLLGGTGELFF.